This T cell receptor (beta chain) emerged from a study of blood T cell repertoires in COVID-19. Profiled with immunoSEQ multiplex PCR; TCRdb holds only in-frame clones, not every one. In the table there are around 250,000 clones, 80% to 90% of which are singletons. Trimming shortened V by 4 bases and J by 0 bases, and 15 bases separated the two germline ends. CDR1 and CDR2 (germline): GTSNPN, SVGIG (reference sequence). The CDR3 contains 15 residues. Sequenced input: peripheral blood. The rearrangement uses TRBV30 and TRBJ1-1; D is unclear. The sequence came from a woman in her 70s with COVID-19, enrolled during active disease. The CDR3 region is CAWTPLVAMNTEAFF. Written as DNA, the CDR3 is TGTGCCTGGACCCCCCTAGTGGCCATGAACACTGAAGCTTTCTTT.